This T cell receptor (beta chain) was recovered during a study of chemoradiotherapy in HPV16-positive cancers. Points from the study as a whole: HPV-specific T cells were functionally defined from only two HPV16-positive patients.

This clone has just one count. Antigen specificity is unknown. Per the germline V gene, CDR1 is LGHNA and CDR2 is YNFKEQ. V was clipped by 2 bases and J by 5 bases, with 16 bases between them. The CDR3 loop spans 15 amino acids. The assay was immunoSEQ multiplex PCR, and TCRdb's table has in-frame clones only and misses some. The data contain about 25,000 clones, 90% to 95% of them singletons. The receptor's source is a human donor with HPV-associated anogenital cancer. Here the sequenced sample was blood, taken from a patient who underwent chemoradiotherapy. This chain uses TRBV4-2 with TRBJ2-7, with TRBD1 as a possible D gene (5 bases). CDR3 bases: TGTGCCAGCAGCCAAACGGACCCTTTAGGGGACGAGCAGTACTTC. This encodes CASSQTDPLGDEQYF.